This T cell receptor beta chain was found in a study of shared clonotypes between healthy human individuals. Study-level points and caveats: Shared across four donors were around 4.7% of the naive CD4 clonotypes.

As concerns this clone: Its antigen is not known.

The germline V and J ends were trimmed by 2 bases and 0 bases, with 10 bases remaining between them. The CDR3 runs 14 residues. The V gene's germline CDR1 is SQVTM and CDR2 ANQGSEA. Terminally differentiated effector memory CD45RA+ cells were excluded from the naive CD8 cells, which were CD45RO-negative and positively selected for CCR7. HIV-negative, healthy adults without recent acute infections or vaccinations were the donors. Each replicate PCR on the sorted subsets used around 200 ng DNA (roughly 30,000 T cell genomes). Assay: immunoSEQ multiplex PCR; the TCRdb copy retains only in-frame clones and omits some. Of hundreds of thousands of clones listed, over 90% are singletons.

This chain uses TRBV29-1 with TRBJ2-5; no clear D. The source material was naive CD8+ T cells sorted from blood. This clonotype was obtained from a man aged 25-45 years in good health. CDR3 amino acids: CSVEQVRYQETQYF. The DNA for the CDR3 is TGCAGCGTTGAACAGGTCCGATACCAAGAGACCCAGTACTTC.